Sequencing of this TCR beta chain was carried out in a study of blood T cell repertoires in COVID-19. Study-wide background: COVID-19 samples from acute and convalescent phases originated in the United States, Italy and Spain. Sample material is recorded as cDNA or gDNA derived from T cells, B-cell-depleted T cells, or PBMCs.

Authors' methods: Reference gene primer amplification gave estimated nucleated cell counts. Repertoires were generated with immunoSEQ multiplex PCR, while TCRdb's copy carries only in-frame clones and drops some. The D gene and trimming were derived from the DNA, and the V and J assignments and clone size from that table. In the table there are around 64,000 clones, 79% of which are singletons. V was pared by 2 bases and J by 0 bases, with 8 bases between. CDR1 and CDR2 from the germline V gene are MDHEN and SYDVKM. This CDR3 spans 15 amino acids. The genes are TRBV28 and TRBJ2-1, with D uncertain. Sequencing input: peripheral blood. This clonotype was obtained from a man aged 60-69 years with acute or convalescent COVID-19. CDR3 DNA: TGTGCCAGCAGTTTAGAGGTGTACTCCTACAATGAGCAGTTCTTC. This gives the protein CASSLEVYSYNEQFF.